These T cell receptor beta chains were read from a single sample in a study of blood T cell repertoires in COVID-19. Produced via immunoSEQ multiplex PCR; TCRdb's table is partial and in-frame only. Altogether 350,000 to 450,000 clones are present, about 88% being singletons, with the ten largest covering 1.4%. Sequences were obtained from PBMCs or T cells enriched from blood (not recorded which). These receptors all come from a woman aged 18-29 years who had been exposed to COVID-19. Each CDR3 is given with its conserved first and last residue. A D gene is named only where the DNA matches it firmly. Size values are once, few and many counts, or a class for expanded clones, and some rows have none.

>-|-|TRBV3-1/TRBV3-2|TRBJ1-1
TGTGCCAGCAGCCAGGGCGGGGGAAAGACTGAAGCTTTCTTT
CASSQGGGKTEAFF
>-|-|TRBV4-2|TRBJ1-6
TGTGCCAGCAGCCAAGATCCGACACTTAATTCACCCCTCCACTTT
CASSQDPTLNSPLHF
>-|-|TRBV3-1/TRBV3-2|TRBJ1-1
TGTGCCAGCAGCCCCGTTACTCTTTCTGAAGCTTTCTTT
CASSPVTLSEAFF
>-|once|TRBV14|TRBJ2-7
TGTGCCAGCAGCCGATCCCCCACTGGCTACGAGCAGTACTTC
CASSRSPTGYEQYF
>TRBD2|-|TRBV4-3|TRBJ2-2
TGCGCCAGCAGCCAACGAAGCGGGGGGGCCTTGACCGGGGAGCTGTTTTTT
CASSQRSGGALTGELFF
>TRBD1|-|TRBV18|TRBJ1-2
TGTGCCAGCTCACCCCGGCCGGGACAGGACTATGGCTACACCTTC
CASSPRPGQDYGYTF
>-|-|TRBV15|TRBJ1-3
TGTGCCACCAGCCCCAGGGAACTCTCTGGAAACACCATATATTTT
CATSPRELSGNTIYF
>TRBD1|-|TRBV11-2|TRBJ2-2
TGTGCCAGCAGCACCCACAGGGGGCGCACCGGGGAGCTGTTTTTT
CASSTHRGRTGELFF
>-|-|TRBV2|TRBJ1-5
TGTGCCAGCGGGAGGCAGGGTGGACAGCCCCAGCATTTT
CASGRQGGQPQHF
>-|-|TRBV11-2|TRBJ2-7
TGTGCCAGCAGCCCTACCCTGGGGGGTGGCTCCTACGAGCAGTACTTC
CASSPTLGGGSYEQYF
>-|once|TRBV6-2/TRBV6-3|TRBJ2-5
TGTGCCAGCAGTTACCGCCCACGGCCAGGGGAGACCCAGTACTTC
CASSYRPRPGETQYF
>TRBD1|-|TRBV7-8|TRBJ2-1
TGTGCCAGCAGCTTTATGGGACAGGGGGTAAGGGATGAGCAGTTCTTC
CASSFMGQGVRDEQFF
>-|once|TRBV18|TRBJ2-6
TGTGCCAGCTCACCAGTCCCACCAGGGGAATCCTCTGGGGCCAACGTCCTGACTTTC
CASSPVPPGESSGANVLTF
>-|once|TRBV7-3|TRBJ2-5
TGTGCCAGCAGCTTAGGGCAGGTCCCACGCGAGACCCAGTACTTC
CASSLGQVPRETQYF
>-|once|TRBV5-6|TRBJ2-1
TGTGCCAGCAGCCCCAGCTCCTACAATGAGCAGTTCTTC
CASSPSSYNEQFF
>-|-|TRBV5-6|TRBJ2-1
TGTGCCAGCACCGTTATGGGCCGTTACAATGAGCAGTTCTTC
CASTVMGRYNEQFF